One T cell receptor beta chain is described in this entry. Its antigen is unknown. There are no base qualities to consult, and no much larger clone falls within one base. The CDR3 regions of human TCRbeta chains were analyzed by immunosequencing. The study's processing was this. Repertoire TCRs were matched against a reference library of SARS-CoV-2-specific TCRs generated with the MIRA antigen-specificity platform. Breadth was defined as the fraction of unique TCRs that were SARS-CoV-2-associated, and depth was defined as the fraction of total T cells that were SARS-CoV-2-associated. Each spike-specific TCR was assigned to its reactive spike region and to a CD4 or CD8 class using the MIRA data. Log10-transformed breadth and depth values were compared by one-way ANOVA with Sidak's multiple comparisons tests. The table was pulled from immuneACCESS by TCRdb, which kept in-frame rearrangements only. Such tables lose some clones; where checked, under half of the loss comes from unresolved V genes, and the rest has no known cause. V and J calls plus clone size are reproduced from that table; the DNA served to infer D and trimming. This sample is represented by approximately 97,000 clones; around 83% of them were singletons. The ten most abundant clones make up around 5% of the sample.

The sample's time point, from its label and the paper: baseline before first vaccination. The vaccinee samples were drawn from two UK trials, COV001 and COV002, one of which was a single-blind randomized controlled phase 2/3 trial testing AZD1222 (ChAdOx1 nCoV-19) in healthy adults. For TCRbeta chain sequencing, PBMC samples from trial participants were taken at day 0 and at day 28 after the second dose. The data are from a study of T cell responses to AZD1222 COVID-19 vaccine (dated by TCRdb to the early 2020s). With respect to the entire study: AZD1222 recipients whose second dose came at about 4 weeks and those whose second dose came at about 12 weeks were combined into one group, since spike-specific TCR depth and breadth did not differ between the two schedules. A total of 230 to 250 trial participants underwent TCR sequencing, of whom about 200 received two doses of AZD1222 and about 26 received two doses of the MenACWY control vaccine. Enrollment into the trials was organized by age into subgroups of 18-55, 56-69 and 70-plus years, and those subgroups contained roughly 140, 27 and 60 TCR-sequenced participants, respectively. Study-wide conclusions, independent of this receptor: Participants were mostly white British, with more females than males. The authors suggested clonal diversity may have been underestimated. Because no day 14 peak-response samples were available, the repertoires could be characterized only after the peak T cell response. The 56-69-year group was small, and its depth increase did not reach significance, likely because of low power. The whole spike protein was spanned by vaccine-associated CD4 TCRs, and dominant responses were seen in regions 160-218 and 743-854. After two AZD1222 doses, spike-specific TCR breadth and depth were significantly higher than at day 0 and than in MenACWY recipients. Conclusions about previously exposed vaccinees were limited because only 6 or 7 AZD1222 recipients were SARS-CoV-2 seropositive at baseline. Reportedly, almost half of the unique spike-specific TCRs recognized epitopes lying outside the regions that are mutated in the B.1.351 and B.1.1.7 variants.

CDR1 and CDR2, per the germline V gene, are SQVTM and ANQGSEA. The germline ends are 16 bases apart after V is trimmed by 6 bases and J by 0 bases. From cysteine to phenylalanine, the CDR3 is 15 amino acids long. The sequence is cut down to CDR3 DNA, 45 bases in frame from base 1. The chain uses TRBV29-1 and TRBJ2-3; the D gene could be either TRBD1 or TRBD2, each agreeing at 5 bases. The receptor comes from an adult in good health. The source was peripheral blood, collected on day 0 of AZD1222 vaccination. Here is the DNA: TGCAGCGTGGTGGGGGACCCGACTAGCACAGATACGCAGTATTTT. This codes for CSVVGDPTSTDTQYF.